What follows are 24 T cell receptor beta chains derived from one specimen sequenced in a study of monozygotic twins with inflammatory bowel disease. TCRdb re-analyzed the 5' RACE reads; it lists each CDR3 protein once, without DNA. Recorded here are 40,000 to 45,000 distinct CDR3 sequences; the top ten clones represent 5.3%. The material sequenced was blood. All receptors derive from a human donor with ulcerative colitis or Crohn's disease, or a healthy co-twin of an affected twin (not recorded which).

This chain connects TRBV11-2 to TRBJ2-1. Germline assignment: CDR1 SGHAT and CDR2 FQNNGV. The CDR3 runs to 15 residues. This CDR3 reads CASSLESSGIAEQFF.

The chain's CDR3 is CASSPDRANLQQYF. The chain joins TRBV18 to TRBJ2-7; TCRdb designates TRBD1, a call that cannot be tested without DNA. Germline CDR1 and CDR2: KGHSH and LQKENI. The CDR3 extends over 14 amino acids.

This rearrangement joins TRBV7-2 to TRBJ1-1; lacking DNA, the TRBD1 call made by TCRdb goes unchecked. The CDR3 is 14 residues long. Germline CDR1 reads SGHTA; CDR2 reads FQGNSA. Here the CDR3 reads CASSRGAKTVEAFF.

V gene TRBV20-1 combines with J gene TRBJ2-5; as DNA is missing, the TRBD2 call by TCRdb cannot be tested. The CDR3 is made up of 14 amino acids. CDR1 DFQATT and CDR2 SNEGSKA come from the germline V gene (reference sequence). The chain's CDR3 is CSARTSGRQETQYF.

This chain links TRBV7-6 with TRBJ2-7. The germline gives CDR1 SGHVS, CDR2 FNYEAQ. The CDR3 length is 13 residues. The CDR3 reads CASSFMTDYEQYF.

The rearrangement links TRBV19 to TRBJ1-5. Looked up from germline, CDR1 is LNHDA and CDR2 is SQIVND (reference sequence). This CDR3 is built from 15 residues. This CDR3 is CASSIGNVPPGPQHF.

This chain joins TRBV30 and TRBJ2-1. The germline V gene has CDR1 GTSNPN and CDR2 SVGIG (reference sequence). The CDR3 totals 13 residues. CDR3 residues: CASLASSYNEQFF.

The rearrangement links TRBV7-2 to TRBJ2-1; checking the TCRdb D call of TRBD1 is not possible without DNA. The V gene's germline CDR1 is SGHTA and CDR2 FQGNSA. The CDR3 consists of 15 residues. CDR3 loop: CASRLTGGGNNEQFF.

The chain links TRBV30 to TRBJ1-1. The CDR3 loop spans 11 amino acids. Germline V gene data show CDR1 as GTSNPN and CDR2 as SVGIG (reference sequence). This chain's CDR3 is CAWSVRHLGFF.

The rearrangement joins TRBV27 to TRBJ2-7; TCRdb indicates TRBD1, and absent DNA this call remains unverified. The CDR3 runs to 14 residues. The germline CDR1 and CDR2 sequences are MNHEY and SMNVEV (reference sequence). CDR3 amino acids: CATKGTDHIYEQYF.

The chain joins TRBV28 to TRBJ2-4; TCRdb outputs TRBD1, but without DNA this stays unchecked. The CDR3 sequence is 17 residues long. CDR1 and CDR2 (germline): MDHEN, SYDVKM. CDR3 protein: CASSRDGILLAKNIQYF.

The chain is built from TRBV28 and TRBJ1-2; TCRdb's D gene call, TRBD1, goes unchecked for lack of DNA. This CDR3 comprises 15 residues. Germline assignment: CDR1 MDHEN and CDR2 SYDVKM. CDR3 sequence: CASSFRDRSNYGYTF.

This rearrangement joins TRBV5-4 to TRBJ1-1; the D call from TCRdb, TRBD1, cannot be confirmed without DNA. Germline lookup yields CDR1 SGHNT and CDR2 YYREEE (reference sequence). The CDR3 length is 15 residues. The CDR3 here is CASSSKGTGSPKGIF. Supplemented by reference TRBV5-4 and TRBJ1-1, the full variable domain reads ETGVTQSPTHLIKTRGQQVTLRCSSQSGHNTVSWYQQALGQGPQFIFQYYREEENGRGNFPPRFSGLQFPNYSSELNVNALELDDSALYLCASSSKGTGSPKGIFGQGTRLTVV.

The V call is TRBV20-1, the J call TRBJ2-2. The germline gives CDR1 DFQATT, CDR2 SNEGSKA (reference sequence). This CDR3 has 11 amino acids. CDR3 in amino acids: CSARGAGELFF.

The rearrangement joins TRBV5-1 to TRBJ2-2. This CDR3 region has 16 residues. The germline V gene has CDR1 SGHRS and CDR2 YFSETQ. CDR3 in amino acids: CASSLATSADTGELFF.

CDR3 protein: CASSSRVAGPYGYTF. The rearrangement uses TRBV7-8 and TRBJ1-2. The CDR3 spans 15 residues. CDR1 is SGHVS, CDR2 FQNEAQ, per germline.

This chain uses TRBV5-6 with TRBJ2-7; the D call from TCRdb, TRBD1, cannot be confirmed without DNA. In germline, CDR1 is SGHDT, CDR2 YYEEEE. This CDR3 is 14 amino acids long. The CDR3 here is CASRRTGVIYEQYF.

The chain links TRBV28 to TRBJ2-5; there is no DNA to check the TCRdb D call of TRBD2. Germline-derived CDR1 and CDR2 are MDHEN and SYDVKM. The CDR3 has 15 residues. This CDR3 is CASSSILAVRETQYF.

V usage is TRBV7-2 and J usage is TRBJ2-3; the TCRdb call, TRBD2, lacks DNA for checking. Germline CDR1 is SGHTA and CDR2 is FQGNSA. The CDR3 spans 16 residues. The CDR3 loop is CASRTGLNIFTDTQYF.

The gene calls are TRBV27 and TRBJ1-2. The CDR3 is made up of 13 amino acids. Germline-derived CDR1 and CDR2 are MNHEY and SMNVEV (reference sequence). The CDR3 region is CASSLFGTDGYTF.

The rearrangement uses TRBV5-1 and TRBJ2-5; the D call from TCRdb, TRBD1, cannot be confirmed without DNA. Germline V gives CDR1 SGHRS, CDR2 YFSETQ. The CDR3 has 14 residues. The CDR3 reads CASNRQGNVETQYF.

V gene TRBV15 combines with J gene TRBJ1-6; the TCRdb call, TRBD1, lacks DNA for checking. Germline V gene sequence: CDR1 LNHNV, CDR2 YYDKDF (reference sequence). This CDR3 region has 17 residues. This chain's CDR3 is CATSRDGSGGNNSPLHF. The full variable domain, its missing parts supplied by reference TRBV15 and TRBJ1-6, is DAMVIQNPRYQVTQFGKPVTLSCSQTLNHNVMYWYQQKSSQAPKLLFHYYDKDFNNEADTPDNFQSRRPNTSFCFLDIRSPGLGDTAMYLCATSRDGSGGNNSPLHFGNGTRLTVT.

This chain uses TRBV4-1 with TRBJ2-2; TCRdb's assignment of TRBD1 cannot be checked, as there is no DNA. Germline values: CDR1 MGHRA, CDR2 YSYEKL. This CDR3 spans 16 amino acids. CDR3 protein: CASSNADRVNTGELFF.

The rearrangement joins TRBV24-1 to TRBJ2-1; as DNA is missing, the TRBD1 call by TCRdb cannot be tested. The CDR3 loop spans 17 amino acids. CDR1 is KGHDR and CDR2 is SFDVKD in the germline V gene. CDR3: CATSDLKGGQYYNEQFF.